This T cell receptor beta chain stems from a study of blood T cell repertoires in COVID-19 (dated by TCRdb to 2020 to 2021). Background for the entire study: Samples covering the acute and convalescent phases of COVID-19 were provided by collaborators in the United States, Italy and Spain. HLA class I and class II types, where available, came from metadata supplied by the sample provider rather than from assay-based typing. The material from the prospective study consisted of cDNA or gDNA derived from T cells, B-cell-depleted T cells, or PBMCs. The repertoires were made available in a free public database intended to serve as a resource for research on the immune response to SARS-CoV-2. Nearly every sample came with metadata listing a de-identified subject ID, COVID-19 status, age in years and sex. Samples came from the ongoing ImmuneRACE study (first 160 participants) plus 1,254 subjects from 6 global collaborators. Deeply sampled blood TCRbeta repertoires from subjects exposed to, actively infected with, or recovered from COVID-19 were included in the dataset. Points the paper makes about the study in general: The quantity of clinical and demographic metadata differed by source and by participant and was supplied without curation.

The immunoSEQ Assay, a bias-controlled multiplex PCR, was used to amplify TCRbeta CDR3 regions from genomic DNA. From the authors' description of their analysis: The number of nucleated cells in each sample was estimated from the amplification of reference gene primers within the assay. Sequence reads were collapsed and filtered to measure the absolute abundance of every unique TCRbeta CDR3 rearrangement. For each sample, productive Simpson clonality was calculated by taking the square root of Simpson's diversity index across productive rearrangements. Sourced from immuneACCESS, this table was stored by TCRdb with only in-frame sequences that have V and J called. A share of the clones is absent; for the studies checked, an unresolved V gene accounts for under half, and the remainder has no known explanation. V and J calls and clone size are copied from that table; D and trimming were computed from the DNA. The sample contains 200,000 to 300,000 clones, around 89% of them found a single time. The top ten hold approximately 4.1% of the sample.

Looking up the germline V gene yields CDR1 SGHRS and CDR2 YFSETQ. Trimming costs V 0 bases and J 8 bases, and their ends lie 15 bases apart. Including the terminal cysteine and phenylalanine, the CDR3 comprises 15 residues. Kept here is only the CDR3 DNA, which spans 45 bases and is read in frame from base 1. Participants in the prospective study were enrolled through a virtual design, were aged roughly 18 to 90 years, and lived in about 25 United States geographic areas. In the prospective study, participants were assigned to cohorts based on the clinical history participants reported in a screening survey and a study questionnaire. Recovered participants in ImmuneRACE Cohort 3 were defined as having two consecutive negative NP/OP PCR tests, clearance from a healthcare professional, or resolution of symptoms. Mobile phlebotomists in the prospective study collected whole blood, serum and a nasopharyngeal or oropharyngeal swab from every participant. Participants in the prospective study had the option to provide additional blood draws and questionnaires over a roughly 2-month period. Before DNA extraction, prospective study blood samples were shipped either frozen or at room temperature.

In the case of this clone: The antigen it recognizes is unknown. Per-base quality was not reported, and no clone a single base away is much larger than it.

This receptor was taken from a woman aged 25-40 years who had recovered from COVID-19. Sequenced material: PBMCs or T cells enriched from blood (not recorded which). Recombination joined TRBV5-1 with TRBJ2-1; the D gene remains uncertain. The CDR3 is CASSLAASPLDEQFF. The bases read TGCGCCAGCAGCTTGGCGGCTAGTCCCCTCGATGAGCAGTTCTTC.